Listed below are T cell receptor beta chains from one sample, sequenced in a study of technical replicates of blood from several donors. The table came from immunoSEQ multiplex PCR; TCRdb's copy has only in-frame clones and leaves some out. The sample has over 50,000 clones, almost 97% seen once. Sample: T cells isolated from PBMCs. The receptors come from a human donor in good health. The CDR3 runs from the conserved cysteine through the conserved F or W. A D gene is named only where the DNA matches it firmly. A clone size is listed for some rows: how often the clone was seen (once, few, many), or a class if it is expanded.

v_call	clone_size	cdr3_length	d_call	j_call	cdr3_nt	cdr3_aa
TRBV29-1	.	12	.	TRBJ2-7	TGCAGCGTTGAGGCTGATACCTACGAGCAGTACTTC	CSVEADTYEQYF
TRBV27	few	13	.	TRBJ1-1	TGTGCCAGCAGTTTATCCTTGAACACTGAAGCTTTCTTT	CASSLSLNTEAFF
TRBV29-1	.	13	.	TRBJ1-6	TGCAGCGTGAGGGGGTCCTATAATTCACCCCTCCACTTT	CSVRGSYNSPLHF
TRBV28	.	16	TRBD1	TRBJ2-1	TGTGCCAGCAGTTTAGTACCGGGACAGGGGACAAATGAGCAGTTCTTC	CASSLVPGQGTNEQFF
TRBV15	.	14	TRBD1	TRBJ1-2	TGTGCCACCAGCAGAGATTCAGGGGGTGCTGGCTACACCTTC	CATSRDSGGAGYTF
TRBV11-2	.	14	TRBD1	TRBJ1-1	TGTGCCAGCAGCCACCCGGGACAGGGGACTGAAGCTTTCTTT	CASSHPGQGTEAFF
TRBV30	.	20	TRBD2	TRBJ2-2	TGTGCCTGGAGTGTACTAATAAGGGCTAGCGGGGGGCGCGGCACCGGGGAGCTGTTTTTT	CAWSVLIRASGGRGTGELFF
TRBV5-1	.	12	.	TRBJ1-2	TGCGCCAGCAGCTTGCGCAGGGATGGCTACACCTTC	CASSLRRDGYTF
TRBV29-1	once	14	TRBD1	TRBJ1-2	TGCAGCGTTACAGGGACAGATAGTAACTATGGCTACACCTTC	CSVTGTDSNYGYTF
TRBV27	few	16	TRBD2	TRBJ2-1	TGTGCCAGCAGTTTAGTTTCCGCGGGAGGGCACAATGAGCAGTTCTTC	CASSLVSAGGHNEQFF
TRBV7-9	.	13	.	TRBJ1-4	TGTGCCAGCAGCTTACAGGCCAGCGAAAAACTGTTTTTT	CASSLQASEKLFF
TRBV30	.	11	.	TRBJ1-2	TGTGCCTTTCCGTCACAGGGCGTAACCTTTTTC	CAFPSQGVTFF
TRBV18	.	16	TRBD2	TRBJ2-5	TGTGCCAGCTCACCACCGTTAGTTAGCGGGACTGAGACCCAGTACTTC	CASSPPLVSGTETQYF
TRBV12-2	.	16	.	TRBJ2-1	TGTGCAAGTCGCTTAGAGGGACAGGTGACCTACAATGAGCAGTTCTTC	CASRLEGQVTYNEQFF
TRBV6-5	.	12	.	TRBJ2-1	TGTGCCAGCGGGTCTCCTAGGAATGAGCAGTTCTTC	CASGSPRNEQFF
TRBV9	.	13	.	TRBJ2-7	TGTGCCAGCAGCGGGGGGGTGAACTACGAGCAGTACTTC	CASSGGVNYEQYF
TRBV5-6	.	15	TRBD1	TRBJ2-7	TGTGCCAGCAGCTTGGTTCTGGACAGGGCCTACGAGCAGTACTTC	CASSLVLDRAYEQYF
TRBV2	.	15	TRBD2	TRBJ2-5	TGTGCCACCGAGGAATGGTTAGAGCGGGAGGAGACCCAGTACTTC	CATEEWLEREETQYF
TRBV5-1	.	15	TRBD1	TRBJ1-1	TGCGCCAGCAGCTTGTTGGGACAGGGGGCCACTGAAGCTTTCTTT	CASSLLGQGATEAFF
TRBV7-7	.	13	.	TRBJ2-1	TGTGCCAGCAGCCCCGATAGCGACAATGAGCAGTTCTTC	CASSPDSDNEQFF
TRBV10-1	.	14	TRBD2	TRBJ2-7	TGCGCCAGCAGTGGTAGAACTAGCGGATACGAGCAGTACTTC	CASSGRTSGYEQYF
TRBV20-1	.	9	.	TRBJ2-3	TGCAGGGGCGCAGATACGCAGTATTTT	CRGADTQYF
TRBV2	.	13	TRBD2	TRBJ2-3	TGTGCCAGCAGAAAGGGACTAGGAGATACGCAGTATTTT	CASRKGLGDTQYF
TRBV10-3	.	13	.	TRBJ2-7	TGTGCCACCGGGGCAGGGGTAACCTACGAGCAGTACTTC	CATGAGVTYEQYF
TRBV4-1	once	18	.	TRBJ1-4	TGCGCCAGCAGCCGGACCGTGGGGGCTCTGCCAACTAATGAAAAACTGTTTTTT	CASSRTVGALPTNEKLFF
TRBV6-5	once	13	.	TRBJ2-5	TGTGCCAGCAGTTATGAGGGCCAAGAGACCCAGTACTTC	CASSYEGQETQYF
TRBV6-1	.	15	TRBD1	TRBJ2-7	TGTGCCAGCAGATCACCCGGGACAGGGGTGATCGAGCAGTACTTC	CASRSPGTGVIEQYF
TRBV2	.	13	.	TRBJ2-7	TGTGCCAGCAGTGGGGACACCGACTACGAGCAGTACTTC	CASSGDTDYEQYF
TRBV6-1	.	13	TRBD1	TRBJ1-3	TGTGCCAGCAAGGGACAGGGGCGAAACACCATATATTTT	CASKGQGRNTIYF
TRBV10-3	.	12	.	TRBJ2-7	TGTGCCATCATGACTGAGAGCTACGAGCAGTACTTC	CAIMTESYEQYF
TRBV28	.	15	.	TRBJ2-7	TGTGCCAGCAGCCGGGATGTAGGCGGTTCCTACGAGCAGTACTTC	CASSRDVGGSYEQYF
TRBV5-4	.	14	.	TRBJ2-2	TGTGCCAGCAGCTTCGACAGACTGACCGGGGAGCTGTTTTTT	CASSFDRLTGELFF
TRBV5-4	.	15	TRBD1	TRBJ2-2	TGTGCCAGCAGCTACGACAGGGGAGGAACCGGGGAGCTGTTTTTT	CASSYDRGGTGELFF